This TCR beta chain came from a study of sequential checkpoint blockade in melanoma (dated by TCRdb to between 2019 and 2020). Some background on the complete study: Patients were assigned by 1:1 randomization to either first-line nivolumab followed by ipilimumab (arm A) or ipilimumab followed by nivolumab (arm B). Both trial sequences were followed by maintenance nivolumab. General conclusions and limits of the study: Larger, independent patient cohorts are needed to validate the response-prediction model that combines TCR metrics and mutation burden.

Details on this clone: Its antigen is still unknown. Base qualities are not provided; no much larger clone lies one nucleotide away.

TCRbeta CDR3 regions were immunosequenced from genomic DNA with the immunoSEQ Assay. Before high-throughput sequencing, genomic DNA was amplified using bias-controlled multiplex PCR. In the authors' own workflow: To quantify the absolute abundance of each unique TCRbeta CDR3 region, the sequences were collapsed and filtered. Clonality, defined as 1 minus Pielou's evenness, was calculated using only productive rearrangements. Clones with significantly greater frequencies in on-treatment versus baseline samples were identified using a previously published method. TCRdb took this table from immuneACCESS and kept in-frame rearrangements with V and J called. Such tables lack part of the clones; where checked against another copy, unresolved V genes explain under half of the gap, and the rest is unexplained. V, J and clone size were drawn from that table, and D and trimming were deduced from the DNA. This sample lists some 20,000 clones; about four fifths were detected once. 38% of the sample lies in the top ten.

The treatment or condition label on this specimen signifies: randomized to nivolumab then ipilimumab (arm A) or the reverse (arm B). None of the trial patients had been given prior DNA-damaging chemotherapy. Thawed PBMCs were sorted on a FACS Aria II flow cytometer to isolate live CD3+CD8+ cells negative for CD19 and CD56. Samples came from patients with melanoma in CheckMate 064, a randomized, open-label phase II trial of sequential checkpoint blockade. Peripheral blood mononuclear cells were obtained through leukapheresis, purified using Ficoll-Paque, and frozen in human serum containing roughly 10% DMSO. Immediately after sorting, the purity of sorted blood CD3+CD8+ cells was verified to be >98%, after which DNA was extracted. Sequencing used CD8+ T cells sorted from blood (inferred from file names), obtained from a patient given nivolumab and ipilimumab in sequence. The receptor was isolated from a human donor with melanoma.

The nucleotides are TGTGCCAGCTCGACAACTGAGAACACTGAAGCTTTCTTT. This sequence encodes CASSTTENTEAFF. The sequence joins TRBV19 to TRBJ1-1, with no confidently assigned D gene. The V end loses 9 bases and the J end loses 1 base, and a stretch of 12 bases separates them. The cysteine opens and the phenylalanine closes a CDR3 of 13 amino acids. Only the CDR3 DNA is retained, 39 bases long and in frame from the first base. The germline V gene (reference sequence) yields LNHDA for CDR1 and SQIVND for CDR2.